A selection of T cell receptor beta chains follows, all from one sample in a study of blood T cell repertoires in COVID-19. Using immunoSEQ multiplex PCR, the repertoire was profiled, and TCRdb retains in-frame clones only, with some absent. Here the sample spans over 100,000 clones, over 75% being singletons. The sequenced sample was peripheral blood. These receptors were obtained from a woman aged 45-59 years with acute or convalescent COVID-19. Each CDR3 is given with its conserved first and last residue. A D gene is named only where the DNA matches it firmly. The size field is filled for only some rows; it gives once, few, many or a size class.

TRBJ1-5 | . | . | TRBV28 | CASSAPWGRGNQPQHF | TGTGCCAGCAGCGCCCCCTGGGGCAGGGGCAATCAGCCCCAGCATTTT
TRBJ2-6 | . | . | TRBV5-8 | CASSLRGTGANVLTF | TGTGCCAGCAGCTTACGGGGAACTGGGGCCAACGTCCTGACTTTC
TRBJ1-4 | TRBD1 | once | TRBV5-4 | CASSRTGNNEKLFF | TGTGCCAGCAGCCGGACAGGCAACAATGAAAAACTGTTTTTT
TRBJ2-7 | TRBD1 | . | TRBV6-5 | CASRRTGGYEQYF | TGTGCCAGCAGGAGGACAGGGGGCTACGAGCAGTACTTC
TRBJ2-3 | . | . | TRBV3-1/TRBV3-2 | CASSQRSGTDTQYF | TGTGCCAGCAGCCAGCGGAGTGGTACAGATACGCAGTATTTT
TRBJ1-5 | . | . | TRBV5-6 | CASSVQVYSNQPQHF | TGTGCCAGCAGCGTACAGGTTTATAGCAATCAGCCCCAGCATTTT
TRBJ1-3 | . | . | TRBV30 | CAWKMTPGQSSGNTIYF | TGTGCCTGGAAAATGACACCAGGGCAAAGCTCTGGAAACACCATATATTTT
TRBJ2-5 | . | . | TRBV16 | CASSPRDTLQETQYF | TGTGCCAGCAGCCCCCGGGACACCCTCCAAGAGACCCAGTACTTC
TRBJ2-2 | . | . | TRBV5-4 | CASSPPGSGELFF | TGTGCCAGCAGCCCGCCTGGCAGCGGGGAGCTGTTTTTT
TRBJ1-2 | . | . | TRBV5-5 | CASSMSPGEGYGYTF | TGTGCCAGCAGCATGAGCCCAGGGGAGGGATATGGCTACACCTTC
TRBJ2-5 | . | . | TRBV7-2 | CASSPQAETQYF | TGTGCCAGCAGCCCCCAGGCAGAGACCCAGTACTTC
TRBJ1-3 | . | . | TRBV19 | CASTTGSSGNTIYF | TGTGCCAGTACTACAGGAAGCTCTGGAAACACCATATATTTT
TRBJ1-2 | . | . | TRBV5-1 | CASSSQPLNRDGYTF | TGCGCCAGCAGCTCTCAGCCCTTGAACAGGGATGGCTACACCTTC
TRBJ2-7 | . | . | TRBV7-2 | CASSFLGSSSYEQYF | TGTGCCAGCAGCTTTCTCGGGTCGAGCTCCTACGAGCAGTACTTC
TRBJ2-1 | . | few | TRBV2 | CASRPLRGSYNEQFF | TGTGCCAGCAGACCTTTAAGGGGCTCCTACAATGAGCAGTTCTTC
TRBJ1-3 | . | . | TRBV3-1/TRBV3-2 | CASSQDVQGNTIYF | TGTGCCAGCAGCCAAGATGTTCAGGGAAACACCATATATTTT
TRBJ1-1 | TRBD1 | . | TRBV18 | CASSPDWGQPEAFF | TGTGCCAGCTCACCGGACTGGGGACAGCCCGAAGCTTTCTTT
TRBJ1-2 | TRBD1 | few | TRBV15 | CATSRPTGNYGYTF | TGTGCCACCAGCAGACCGACAGGGAACTATGGCTACACCTTC
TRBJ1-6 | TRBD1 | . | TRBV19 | CASSSGTGSSSPLHF | TGTGCCAGTAGTTCCGGGACAGGGTCAAGTTCACCCCTCCACTTT
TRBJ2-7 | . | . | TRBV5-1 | CASSLAGSYEQYF | TGCGCCAGCAGCTTGGCCGGCTCCTACGAGCAGTACTTC
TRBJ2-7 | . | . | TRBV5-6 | CASTDGQGGFYEQYF | TGTGCCAGCACCGATGGACAGGGAGGGTTCTACGAGCAGTACTTC
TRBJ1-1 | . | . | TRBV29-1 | CSVIHRDTEAFF | TGCAGTGTAATTCACAGGGACACTGAAGCTTTCTTT
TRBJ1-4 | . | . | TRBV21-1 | CASSKVQPEKLFF | TGTGCCAGCAGCAAAGTACAGCCCGAAAAACTGTTTTTT
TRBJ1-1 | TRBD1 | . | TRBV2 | CASSKDRGVAGAEAFF | TGTGCCAGCAGTAAGGACAGGGGGGTCGCCGGCGCTGAAGCTTTCTTT
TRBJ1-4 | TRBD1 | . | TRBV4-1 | CASSQEPGTGVEKLFF | TGCGCCAGCAGCCAAGAACCCGGGACAGGAGTAGAAAAACTGTTTTTT
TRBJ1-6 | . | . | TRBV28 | CASSLYNSPLHF | TGTGCCAGCAGTCTATATAATTCACCCCTCCACTTT
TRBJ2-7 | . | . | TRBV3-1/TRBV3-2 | CASSQIREQYF | TGTGCCAGCAGTCAAATTCGGGAACAGTACTTC
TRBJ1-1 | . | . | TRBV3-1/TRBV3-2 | CASSQREPNREAFF | TGTGCCAGCAGCCAACGGGAGCCTAATCGTGAAGCTTTCTTT
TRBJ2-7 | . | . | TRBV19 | CASSMGGLGVYEQYF | TGTGCCAGTAGTATGGGGGGGCTAGGGGTCTACGAGCAGTACTTC
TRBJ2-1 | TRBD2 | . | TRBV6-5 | CASSTGLAGGNEQFF | TGTGCCAGCAGTACCGGACTAGCGGGGGGTAATGAGCAGTTCTTC
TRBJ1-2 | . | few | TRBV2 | CASSPKGTFGYTF | TGTGCCAGCAGTCCCAAAGGGACTTTTGGCTACACCTTC
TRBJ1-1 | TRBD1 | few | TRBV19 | CASSPSTGRFAAFF | TGTGCCAGTAGCCCCTCGACAGGGCGCTTTGCTGCTTTCTTT
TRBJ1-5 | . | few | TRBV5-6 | CASSSGGGNQPQHF | TGTGCCAGCAGCTCAGGAGGAGGCAATCAGCCCCAGCATTTT
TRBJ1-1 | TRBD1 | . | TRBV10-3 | CAARQGASTEAFF | TGTGCCGCACGACAGGGGGCTAGCACTGAAGCTTTCTTT
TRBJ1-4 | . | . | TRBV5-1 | CASSSSGSTNEKLFF | TGCGCCAGCAGCTCCTCAGGGTCAACTAATGAAAAACTGTTTTTT
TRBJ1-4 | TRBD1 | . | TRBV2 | CASTRQGVNEKLFF | TGTGCCAGCACCCGACAGGGGGTAAATGAAAAACTGTTTTTT